This T cell receptor beta chain was recorded in a study of T cells in Graves' hyperthyroidism and ophthalmopathy (dated by TCRdb to between 2019 and 2020). A note on the overall study: Peripheral blood was collected at initial diagnosis, before any treatment. The roughly 91 discovery patients were randomly split 7:3 into training and test sets. Whether ophthalmopathy could be predicted prospectively was tested in an independent validation cohort made up of under 20 hyperthyroidism patients plus 17 patients who later progressed to ophthalmopathy. To identify distinguishing TCR V-J signatures, a discovery cohort of 100 patients was used, comprising some 45 with Graves' ophthalmopathy and around 60 with stable Graves' hyperthyroidism. Once sampling was done, hyperthyroidism patients were given methimazole at a starting dose of 30 mg daily, whereas ophthalmopathy patients were given high-dose intravenous methylprednisolone. In addition, the study compared T-cell repertoires in thyroid tissue and in blood from 6 or 7 Graves' hyperthyroidism patients. According to the paper, TCR Vbeta CDR3 sequencing was carried out on over 130 peripheral blood samples, which came from fewer than 50 ophthalmopathy, 80 or so hyperthyroidism and roughly 17 progressor patients. Results the study describes overall, beyond this receptor: In validation, the model predicted progression to ophthalmopathy with about 71% sensitivity and 72% to 75% specificity, a median of about six months before onset. Most expanded thyroid clonotypes (frequency above 0.001) were also detected in blood, suggesting blood repertoires may reflect thyroid immune responses. A 13 V-J signature model separated ophthalmopathy from stable hyperthyroidism, with just over 85% sensitivity and about 81% specificity in cross-validation and 80%/75% in testing. Sample size was not statistically predetermined, and investigators were not blinded to group allocation.

Graves' hyperthyroidism was defined as stable when no progression to ophthalmopathy occurred over 18 months of follow-up. The hyperthyroidism patients were between 18 and 65 years old and newly diagnosed, with a disease duration of less than 2 months. Any patient with an uncontrolled infection, another autoimmune disease, pregnancy or lactation was excluded. Clinical symptoms, serum thyroxine and TRAb, thyroid ultrasound, and orbital computed tomography formed the basis for the diagnoses. PBMCs were separated from roughly 9.6 ml of fresh peripheral blood using Ficoll-Paque density gradient centrifugation. Total RNA was extracted with Trizol reagent, and quality was checked on an Agilent 2100 Bioanalyzer. TCR beta CDR3 regions were amplified from RNA transcripts. The first round of RT-PCR for the TCR CDR3 was performed with the HTBI primer set and the Qiagen OneStep RT-PCR kit. A second multiplex PCR round built the libraries, followed by size selection and purification. Libraries were sequenced paired-end with 100 bp reads on an Illumina HiSeq2000. The published analysis was carried out like this. SOAPnuke was used to process the raw data, removing reads that contained adapters or uncalled bases, had a mean Phred below 15, or lacked an exact match to the constant primer or identifier. High-quality paired reads were merged with COPE v1.2.5, and unique nucleotide sequences were defined as clonotypes. MiTCR v1.1 was used to align the clonotypes against IMGT TRBV, TRBD and TRBJ reference segments. Only V-J combinations with frequency above 0.0001, covering 99% to 99.2% of repertoires, were analysed. A TCS score was defined as the ratio between F50 (clonal expansion) and ExV (chaos), using BLOSUM62-based TCRdist between CDR3 peptides within each V-J. Welch's t-statistics and random forest reduced 514 V-J features to 13, which were used in a naive Bayes classifier (R e1071). TCRdb passed the public sequencing reads through fastp at Q25 and MiXCR, retaining productive beta sequences. Each record represents a unique CDR3 protein, reported with the most common genes and DNA among its rows. It is TCRdb's table, rather than the study itself, that gives the V and J calls and clone size. For this sample there are hundreds of thousands of distinct CDR3 sequences; 15% to 18% appear just once. The ten biggest clones cover roughly 13% of the sample.

Concerning this clonotype itself: Its antigen is not yet known. It has no much larger one-base neighbor in the sample; base qualities were not kept.

The origin of this receptor is a woman between 18 and 29 years old with Graves' hyperthyroidism. The sequenced sample was blood.

This receptor carries the CDR3 CSALQGSSYNEQFF. The nucleotide sequence reads TGCAGTGCTCTACAGGGGAGCTCCTACAATGAGCAGTTCTTC. The rearranged segments are TRBV20-1 and TRBJ2-1, with 7 bases matching TRBD1. The germline V end is reduced by 5 bases and the J end by 0 bases; junction bases left unmatched: 4. CDR1 and CDR2 are read off the germline V gene (reference sequence) as DFQATT and SNEGSKA. Spanning cysteine to phenylalanine, the CDR3 consists of 14 amino acids. Only the CDR3 DNA is retained, 42 bases long and in frame from the first base.